This paragraph reports one TCR beta chain. Its antigen remains unidentified. Here immunoSEQ multiplex PCR was the method, and the copy in TCRdb shows in-frame clones only, minus some. Of 25,000 to 30,000 clones listed, about 90% are singletons. On average approximately 100,000 T cells per donor were immunosequenced. The data were obtained in a study of T cells in tuberculosis. On the study more broadly: This South African cohort compared adolescents with or without latent tuberculosis against adults with active tuberculosis. The study, taken as a whole, reports: Shorter CDR3-alpha in active tuberculosis partly drove smaller distances.

With 1 base clipped from V and 8 bases from J, the junction kept 9 bases outside the gene matches. This CDR3 contains 16 residues. Germline assignment: CDR1 SEHNR and CDR2 FQNEAQ (reference sequence). This TCR came from a donor aged 10 to 29 with latent tuberculosis or without tuberculosis infection. The chain has TRBV7-9 and TRBJ2-1; 9 bases agree with TRBD1. Sequenced material: PBMCs. CDR3 bases: TGTGCCAGCAGCTTAGTGATTTGGGGACAGGGTTATGAGCAGTTCTTC. It codes for CASSLVIWGQGYEQFF.